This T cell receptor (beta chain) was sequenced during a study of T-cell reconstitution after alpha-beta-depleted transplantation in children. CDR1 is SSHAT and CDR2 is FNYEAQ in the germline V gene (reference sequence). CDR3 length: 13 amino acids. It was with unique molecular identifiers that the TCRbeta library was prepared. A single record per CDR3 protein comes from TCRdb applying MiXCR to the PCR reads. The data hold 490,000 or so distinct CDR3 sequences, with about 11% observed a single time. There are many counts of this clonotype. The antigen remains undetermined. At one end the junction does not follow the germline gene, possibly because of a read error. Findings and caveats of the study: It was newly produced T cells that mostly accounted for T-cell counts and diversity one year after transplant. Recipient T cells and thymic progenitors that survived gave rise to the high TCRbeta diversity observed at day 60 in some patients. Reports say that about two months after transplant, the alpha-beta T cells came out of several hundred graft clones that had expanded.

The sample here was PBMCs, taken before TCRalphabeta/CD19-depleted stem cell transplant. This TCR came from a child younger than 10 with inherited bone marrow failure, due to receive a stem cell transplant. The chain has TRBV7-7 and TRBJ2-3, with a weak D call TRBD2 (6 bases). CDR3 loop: CASSLTSGDTQYF. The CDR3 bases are TGTGCTAGCAGCCTGACGAGCGGGGATACGCAGTATTTT.